The clone carrying this TCR beta chain was found many times. Antigen specificity is unknown. The time point was: newly diagnosed GD, antithyroid drugs for less than 3 months. The authors made the TCR library using RNA they extracted from PBMCs. The patients were drawn from one endocrinology department in Xi'an, China. Relying on iRepertoire HTBI primers and Arm-PCR of CDR3 regions, the team built TCR beta libraries. Authors' analysis steps: Samples collectively showed more than 55 TRBV and approximately 13 TRBJ segments. TCRdb recomputed calls from the multiplex PCR reads with MiXCR, one row per CDR3 protein. It is TCRdb's table, rather than the study itself, that gives the V and J calls and clone size. The sample yields around 500,000 distinct CDR3 sequences, approximately 13% seen once. The data were obtained in a study of regulatory T cells in long-lasting Graves disease. General study results and limits: Persistent disease favored TRBV28, TRBJ1-2 and TRBJ2-5.

CDR1 is GTSNPN, CDR2 SVGIG, per germline (reference sequence). Trimming pared 1 base from V and 2 bases from J, leaving 9 bases between. The CDR3 covers 13 residues. These same records also appear under a second study, on T cells in Graves' hyperthyroidism and ophthalmopathy. This second study notes: The HTBI primer set was used in a first-round RT-PCR of the TCR CDR3.

The sample consisted of peripheral blood mononuclear cells (PBMCs), taken at new diagnosis, from a patient treated with antithyroid drugs. The chain uses TRBV30 and TRBJ2-7; D gene uncertain. The TCR comes from a man between 25 and 39 years old with Graves disease. This CDR3 is CAWSGRSPYEQYF. The CDR3 nucleotides read TGTGCCTGGAGTGGACGGTCCCCCTACGAGCAGTACTTC.